This passage covers 18 T cell receptor beta chains from one sample sequenced in a study of cytomegalovirus exposure and HLA in healthy donors. PCR amplification relied on 60 Vbeta primers (plus 13 Jbeta primers). Repertoires were generated with immunoSEQ multiplex PCR, while TCRdb's copy carries only in-frame clones and drops some. The sample yields more than 95,000 clones, roughly 73% seen once. Material: PBMCs. The source of these receptors is a man aged 55 to 69 in good health and CMV-seropositive.

V and J are TRBV6-1 and TRBJ1-6; D is unresolved. V was trimmed by 2 bases and J by 0 bases, leaving 11 bases between them. The CDR3 consists of 17 residues. Germline assignment: CDR1 MNHNS and CDR2 SASEGT. CDR3 in amino acids: CASSEKRVSSYNSPLHF. The CDR3 DNA reads TGTGCCAGCAGTGAAAAGAGAGTGAGCTCCTATAATTCACCCCTCCACTTT.

This chain uses TRBV4-1 with TRBJ2-4, with 11 bases lining up with TRBD1. The CDR3 totals 15 residues. V shed 0 bases, J shed 7 bases, and the junction held 2 bases outside the gene matches. CDR1 MGHRA and CDR2 YSYEKL come from the germline V gene. The DNA for the CDR3 is TGCGCCAGCAGCCAAGACGGACAGGGGGCGAACATTCAGTACTTC. Protein: CASSQDGQGANIQYF.

The chain recombines TRBV2 with TRBJ2-1; a possible D gene is TRBD2 (5 bases). The CDR3 consists of 13 residues. The V end was cut by 4 bases, the J end by 2 bases, with 6 bases between. Germline assignment: CDR1 SNHLY and CDR2 FYNNEI. The CDR3, as DNA: TGTGCCAGCAGTGCCGGGACCTACAATGAGCAGTTCTTC. Its translation: CASSAGTYNEQFF. Using reference TRBV2 and TRBJ2-1 for the parts outside the CDR3, the full variable domain is EPEVTQTPSHQVTQMGQEVILRCVPISNHLYFYWYRQILGQKVEFLVSFYNNEISEKSEIFDDQFSVERPDGSNFTLKIRSTKLEDSAMYFCASSAGTYNEQFFGPGTRLTVL.

The chain has TRBV7-9 and TRBJ2-1; TRBD1 is a possible D gene (6 bases). This CDR3 has 15 amino acids. Looked up from germline, CDR1 is SEHNR and CDR2 is FQNEAQ (reference sequence). Trimming stripped 3 bases from V and 9 bases from J, with 18 bases between. The CDR3: CASSFQDRAICEQFF. CDR3 bases: TGTGCCAGCAGCTTTCAGGACAGAGCTATCTGTGAGCAGTTCTTC.

The V and J genes are TRBV30 and TRBJ1-6; tentatively, D is TRBD1 (5 bases). V shed 3 bases and J shed 7 bases, with 16 bases lying between them. CDR3 length: 15 amino acids. Per the germline V gene, CDR1 is GTSNPN and CDR2 is SVGIG (reference sequence). The CDR3 DNA is TGTGCCTGGAGCTTAGGAGGGACGGGAAATTCACCCCTCCACTTT. Amino acids: CAWSLGGTGNSPLHF.

The rearrangement links TRBV10-3 to TRBJ1-1; D unresolved. The CDR3 extends over 12 amino acids. Germline-derived CDR1 and CDR2 are ENHRY and SYGVKD. V lost 4 bases and J 7 bases, leaving 10 bases between the germline ends. The CDR3 DNA reads TGTGCCATCAGTGGGGAGCTCGGTGAAGCTTTCTTT. Protein product: CAISGELGEAFF.

The gene calls are TRBV4-1 and TRBJ1-4, with D possibly matching TRBD1 (6 bases). V gave up 4 bases and J gave up 10 bases, with 19 bases separating them. This CDR3 spans 15 amino acids. The germline V gene has CDR1 MGHRA and CDR2 YSYEKL. Here the CDR3 DNA reads TGCGCCAGCAGCCTCGAGGGGGACACCAGGGGAAAACTGTTTTTT. It translates to CASSLEGDTRGKLFF.

This chain uses TRBV7-6 with TRBJ2-4; 9 bases are shared with TRBD1. J lost 7 bases, V lost 4 bases, and 14 bases had no gene match. The germline CDR1 and CDR2 sequences are SGHVS and FNYEAQ. The CDR3 loop spans 17 amino acids. CDR3 region: CASSSTVGRDRENIQYF. The CDR3 nucleotides are TGTGCCAGCAGCTCTACGGTGGGGAGGGACAGGGAGAACATTCAGTACTTC.

The chain couples TRBV10-3 to TRBJ2-3, with D perhaps TRBD2 (6 bases). The germline gives CDR1 ENHRY, CDR2 SYGVKD. The CDR3 covers 12 residues. V was cut by 6 bases and J by 5 bases, with 9 bases left in between. This CDR3 reads CAIREGGDTQYF. The DNA for the CDR3 is TGTGCCATCAGGGAGGGAGGAGATACGCAGTATTTT.

V usage is TRBV5-1 and J usage is TRBJ2-3, with D possibly being TRBD2 (5 bases). V lost 0 bases, J lost 4 bases, and 21 bases lay in between. The germline CDR1 and CDR2 sequences are SGHRS and YFSETQ. The CDR3 spans 18 residues. The CDR3 DNA reads TGCGCCAGCAGCTTGGGGGCCATCATGGGAGATGGTCCAGATACGCAGTATTTT. It encodes CASSLGAIMGDGPDTQYF.

The chain employs TRBV15 and TRBJ2-4; D is uncertain. V shed 0 bases and J shed 0 bases, with 6 bases lying between them. Germline V gene sequence: CDR1 LNHNV, CDR2 YYDKDF (reference sequence). The length of the CDR3 is 15 residues. DNA of the CDR3: TGTGCCACCAGCAGAGACGCGATAGCCAAAAACATTCAGTACTTC. Residues: CATSRDAIAKNIQYF.

This clone was counted a single time. The chain combines TRBV10-3 with TRBJ2-7, with 11 bases that match TRBD1. Germline-derived CDR1 and CDR2 are ENHRY and SYGVKD. The V and J ends lost 6 bases and 3 bases, in that order; junction bases with no gene match: 7. The CDR3 is 15 amino acids. The CDR3, as DNA: TGTGCCATCAGAAAGAGGACAGGGGGCTACTACGAGCAGTACTTC. Its translation: CAIRKRTGGYYEQYF.

This sequence joins TRBV29-1 and TRBJ2-5, with 8 bases that match TRBD2. Germline CDR1 reads SQVTM; CDR2 reads ANQGSEA. With V trimmed by 7 bases and J by 3 bases, 7 bases remained unmatched. The CDR3 is 13 amino acids. The CDR3 nucleotides read TGCAGCGCTGCCGGGACTAGAGAAGAGACCCAGTACTTC. Translated: CSAAGTREETQYF. The full variable domain, its missing parts supplied by reference TRBV29-1 and TRBJ2-5, is SAVISQKPSRDICQRGTSLTIQCQVDSQVTMMFWYRQQPGQSLTLIATANQGSEATYESGFVIDKFPISRPNLTFSTLTVSNMSPEDSSIYLCSAAGTREETQYFGPGTRLLVL.

This clone was observed a single time. The genes are TRBV5-1 and TRBJ2-7; D remains ambiguous. Trimming stripped 4 bases from V and 5 bases from J, with 13 bases between. Germline CDR1 and CDR2: SGHRS and YFSETQ. This CDR3 has 13 residues. The CDR3: CASSQRVSDEQYF. The CDR3 DNA follows: TGCGCCAGCAGCCAGCGTGTGTCGGACGAGCAGTACTTC.

The chain employs TRBV9 and TRBJ1-2, with 11 bases aligning to TRBD1. The CDR3 has 15 amino acids. The V and J ends lost 4 bases and 3 bases, in that order; junction bases with no gene match: 5. The germline gives CDR1 SGDLS, CDR2 YYNGEE. CDR3 sequence reads: CASSPGTGGDYGYTF. CDR3 DNA: TGTGCCAGCAGCCCCGGGACAGGGGGGGACTATGGCTACACCTTC.

In its sample, this clone was seen a few times. The V gene is TRBV6-5, the J gene TRBJ1-3; 7 positions agree with TRBD1. The CDR3 is 16 residues long. Per the germline V gene, CDR1 is MNHEY and CDR2 is SVGAGI. V shed 3 bases and J 3 bases; nucleotides not matched to a gene: 8. CDR3 in DNA: TGTGCCAGCAGTTATGGGACAGCCTCCCTTGGAAACACCATATATTTT. It yields the protein CASSYGTASLGNTIYF.

This rearrangement joins TRBV29-1 to TRBJ2-3, with 7 positions matching TRBD2. The CDR3 is made up of 13 amino acids. V dropped 7 bases and J dropped 1; count of bases not matched to a gene: 5. Germline lookup yields CDR1 SQVTM and CDR2 ANQGSEA. The CDR3 spells CSAPGGGTDTQYF. The CDR3 DNA reads TGCAGCGCCCCGGGGGGAGGCACAGATACGCAGTATTTT.

J is TRBJ2-2 and V is TRBV6-5, with D possibly being TRBD2 (5 bases). The CDR3 covers 14 residues. Trimming cost V 6 bases and J 1 base, with 9 bases left between them. Germline V gene sequence: CDR1 MNHEY, CDR2 SVGAGI. The CDR3 nucleotides are TGTGCCAGCAGCCGGGGAATGAACACCGGGGAGCTGTTTTTT. Residues: CASSRGMNTGELFF.